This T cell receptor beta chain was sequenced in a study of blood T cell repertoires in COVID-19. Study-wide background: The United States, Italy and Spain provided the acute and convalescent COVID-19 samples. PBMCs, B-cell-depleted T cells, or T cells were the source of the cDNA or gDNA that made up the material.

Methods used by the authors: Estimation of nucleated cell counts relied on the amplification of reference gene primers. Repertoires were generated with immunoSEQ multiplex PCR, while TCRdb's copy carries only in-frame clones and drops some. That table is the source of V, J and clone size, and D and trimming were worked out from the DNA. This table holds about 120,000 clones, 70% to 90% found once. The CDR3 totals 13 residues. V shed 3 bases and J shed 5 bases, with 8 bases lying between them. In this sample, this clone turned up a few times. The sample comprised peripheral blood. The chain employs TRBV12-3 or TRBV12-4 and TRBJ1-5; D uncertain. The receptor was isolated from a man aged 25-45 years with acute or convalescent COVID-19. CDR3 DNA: TGTGCCAGCAGTTTGGAACTAGATCAGCCCCAGCATTTT. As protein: CASSLELDQPQHF.